This TCR beta chain was documented in a study of blood T cell repertoires in COVID-19. Assay used: immunoSEQ multiplex PCR; TCRdb lists only in-frame clones, some missing. This sample has around 150,000 clones, with approximately 92% found just once. Per the germline V gene, CDR1 is SGHRS and CDR2 is YFSETQ. Trimming shortened V by 2 bases and J by 6 bases, and 8 bases separated the two germline ends. CDR3 length: 12 amino acids. Source material: peripheral blood. The clonotype originates from a man aged 25-40 years with COVID-19, enrolled during active disease. The chain combines TRBV5-1 with TRBJ1-1; a weak D match, TRBD1 (5 bases). DNA for the CDR3: TGCGCCAGCAGCTTTGCAGGGTCTGAAGCTTTCTTT. Protein: CASSFAGSEAFF.